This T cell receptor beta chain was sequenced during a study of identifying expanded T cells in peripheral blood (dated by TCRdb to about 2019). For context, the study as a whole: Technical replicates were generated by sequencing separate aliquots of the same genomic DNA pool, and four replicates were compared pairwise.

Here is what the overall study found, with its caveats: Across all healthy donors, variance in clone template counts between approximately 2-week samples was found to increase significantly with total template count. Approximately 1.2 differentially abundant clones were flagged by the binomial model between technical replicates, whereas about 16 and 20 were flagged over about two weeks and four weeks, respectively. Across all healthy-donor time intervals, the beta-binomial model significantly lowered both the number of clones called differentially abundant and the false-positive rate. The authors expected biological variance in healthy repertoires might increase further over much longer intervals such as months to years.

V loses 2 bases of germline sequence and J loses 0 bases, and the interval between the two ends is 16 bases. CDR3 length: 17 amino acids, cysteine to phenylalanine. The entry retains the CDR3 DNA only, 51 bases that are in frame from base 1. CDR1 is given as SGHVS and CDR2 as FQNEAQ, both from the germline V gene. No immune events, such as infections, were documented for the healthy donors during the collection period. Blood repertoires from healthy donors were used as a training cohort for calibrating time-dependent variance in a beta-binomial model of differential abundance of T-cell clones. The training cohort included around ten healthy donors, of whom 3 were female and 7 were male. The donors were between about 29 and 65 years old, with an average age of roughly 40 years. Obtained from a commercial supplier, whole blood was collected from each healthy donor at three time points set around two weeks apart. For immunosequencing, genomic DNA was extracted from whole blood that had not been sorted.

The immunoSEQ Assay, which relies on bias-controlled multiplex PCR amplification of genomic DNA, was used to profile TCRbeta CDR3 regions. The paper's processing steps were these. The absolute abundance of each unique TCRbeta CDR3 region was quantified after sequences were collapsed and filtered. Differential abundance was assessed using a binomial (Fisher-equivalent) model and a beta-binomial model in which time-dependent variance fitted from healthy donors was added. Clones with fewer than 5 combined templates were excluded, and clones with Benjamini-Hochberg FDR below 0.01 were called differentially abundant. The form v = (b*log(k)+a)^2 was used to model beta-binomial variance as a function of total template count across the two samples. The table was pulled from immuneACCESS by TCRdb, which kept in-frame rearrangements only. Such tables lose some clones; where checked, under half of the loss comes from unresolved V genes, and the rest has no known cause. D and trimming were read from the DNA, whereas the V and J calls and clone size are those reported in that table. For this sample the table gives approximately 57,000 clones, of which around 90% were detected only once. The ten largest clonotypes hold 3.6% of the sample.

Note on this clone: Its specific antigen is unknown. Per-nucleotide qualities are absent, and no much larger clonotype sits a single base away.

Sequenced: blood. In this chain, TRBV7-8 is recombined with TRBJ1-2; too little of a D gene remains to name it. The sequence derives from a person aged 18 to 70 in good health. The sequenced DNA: TGTGCCAGCAGCTTACTTCTAATCCCGTCAGCTAACTATGGCTACACCTTC. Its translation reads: CASSLLLIPSANYGYTF.